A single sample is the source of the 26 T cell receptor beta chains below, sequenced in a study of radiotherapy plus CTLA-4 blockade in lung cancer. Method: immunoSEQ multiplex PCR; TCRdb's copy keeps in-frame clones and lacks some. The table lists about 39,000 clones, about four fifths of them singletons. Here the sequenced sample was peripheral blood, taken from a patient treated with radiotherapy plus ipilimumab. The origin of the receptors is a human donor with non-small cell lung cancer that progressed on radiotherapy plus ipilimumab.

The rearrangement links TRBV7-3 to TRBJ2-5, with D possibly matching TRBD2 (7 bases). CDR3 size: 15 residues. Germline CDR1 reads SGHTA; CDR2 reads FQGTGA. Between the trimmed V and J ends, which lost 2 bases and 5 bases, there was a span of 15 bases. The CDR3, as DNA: TGTGCCAGCAGCTTACGAGGGGGGGCCTATGAGACCCAGTACTTC. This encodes CASSLRGGAYETQYF.

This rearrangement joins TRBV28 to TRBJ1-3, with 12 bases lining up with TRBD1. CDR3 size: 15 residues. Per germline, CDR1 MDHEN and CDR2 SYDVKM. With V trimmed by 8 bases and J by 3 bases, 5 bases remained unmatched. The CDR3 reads CASGTGGGLGNTIYF. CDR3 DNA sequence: TGTGCCAGCGGGACAGGGGGCGGTCTTGGAAACACCATATATTTT.

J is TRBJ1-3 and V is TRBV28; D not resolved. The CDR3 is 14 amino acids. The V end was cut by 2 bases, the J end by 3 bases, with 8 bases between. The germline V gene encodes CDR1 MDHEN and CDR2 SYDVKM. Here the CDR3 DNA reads TGTGCCAGCAGTTTAACAGACAATGGAAACACCATATATTTT. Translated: CASSLTDNGNTIYF.

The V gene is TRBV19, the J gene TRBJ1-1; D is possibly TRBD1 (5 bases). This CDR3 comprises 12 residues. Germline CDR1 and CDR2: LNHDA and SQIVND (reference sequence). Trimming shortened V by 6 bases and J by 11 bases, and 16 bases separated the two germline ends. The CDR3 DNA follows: TGTGCCAGTAGGCCTGTAGGGGATAACGCTTTCTTT. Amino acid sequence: CASRPVGDNAFF.

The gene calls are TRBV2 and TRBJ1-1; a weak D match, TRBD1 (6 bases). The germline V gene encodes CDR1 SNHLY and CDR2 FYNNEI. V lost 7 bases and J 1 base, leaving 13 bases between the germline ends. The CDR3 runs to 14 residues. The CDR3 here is CASTQGWSNTEAFF. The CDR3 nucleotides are TGTGCCAGCACCCAGGGGTGGTCGAACACTGAAGCTTTCTTT.

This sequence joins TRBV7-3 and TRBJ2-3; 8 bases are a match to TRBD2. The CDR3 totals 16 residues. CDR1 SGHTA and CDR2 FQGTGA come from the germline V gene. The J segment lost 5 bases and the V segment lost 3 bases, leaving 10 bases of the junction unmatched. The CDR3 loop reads CASSLGLGPYQDTQYF. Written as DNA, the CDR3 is TGTGCCAGCAGCTTGGGACTAGGCCCTTACCAAGATACGCAGTATTTT.

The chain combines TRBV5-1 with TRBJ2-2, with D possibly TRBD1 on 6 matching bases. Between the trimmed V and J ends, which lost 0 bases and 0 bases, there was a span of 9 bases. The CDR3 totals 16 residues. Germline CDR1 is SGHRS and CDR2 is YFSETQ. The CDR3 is CASSLAWTANTGELFF. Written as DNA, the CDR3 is TGCGCCAGCAGCTTGGCGTGGACAGCGAACACCGGGGAGCTGTTTTTT.

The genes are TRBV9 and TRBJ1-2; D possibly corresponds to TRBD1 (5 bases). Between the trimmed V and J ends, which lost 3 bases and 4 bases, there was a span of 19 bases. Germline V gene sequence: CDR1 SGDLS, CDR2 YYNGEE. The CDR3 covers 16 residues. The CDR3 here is CASSASASGDFYGYTF. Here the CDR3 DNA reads TGTGCCAGCAGCGCCTCAGCCAGCGGGGACTTCTATGGCTACACCTTC.

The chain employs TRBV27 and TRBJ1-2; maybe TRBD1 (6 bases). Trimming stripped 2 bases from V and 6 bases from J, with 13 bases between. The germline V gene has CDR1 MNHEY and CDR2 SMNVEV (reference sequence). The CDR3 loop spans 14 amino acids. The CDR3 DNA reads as TGTGCCAGCAGTTTAAAGGGGGTAGGGCATGGCTACACCTTC. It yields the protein CASSLKGVGHGYTF.

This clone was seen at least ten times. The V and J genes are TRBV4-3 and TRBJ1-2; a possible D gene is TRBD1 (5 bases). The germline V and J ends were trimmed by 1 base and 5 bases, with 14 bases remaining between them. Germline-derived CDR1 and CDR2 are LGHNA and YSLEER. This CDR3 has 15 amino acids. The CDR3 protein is CASSQVGGTEYGYTF. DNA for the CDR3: TGCGCCAGCAGCCAAGTTGGCGGGACGGAGTATGGCTACACCTTC.

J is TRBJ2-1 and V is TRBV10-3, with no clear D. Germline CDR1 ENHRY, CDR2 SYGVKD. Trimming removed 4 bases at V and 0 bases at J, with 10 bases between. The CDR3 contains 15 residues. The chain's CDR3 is CAISGGGSSYNEQFF. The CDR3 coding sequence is TGTGCCATCAGTGGAGGTGGCAGCTCCTACAATGAGCAGTTCTTC.

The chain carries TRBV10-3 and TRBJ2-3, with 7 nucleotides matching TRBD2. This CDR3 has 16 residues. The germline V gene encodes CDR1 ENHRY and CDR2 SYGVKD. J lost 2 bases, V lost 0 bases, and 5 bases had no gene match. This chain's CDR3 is CAISESTSPNTDTQYF. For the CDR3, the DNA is TGTGCCATCAGTGAGTCGACTAGCCCGAACACAGATACGCAGTATTTT.

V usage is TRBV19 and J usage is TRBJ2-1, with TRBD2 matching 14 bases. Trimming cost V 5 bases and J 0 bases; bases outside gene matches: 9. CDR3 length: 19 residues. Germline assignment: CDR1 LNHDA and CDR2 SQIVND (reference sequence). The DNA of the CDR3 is TGTGCCAGTAGTTACAGGGGGACTAGCGGGGGCAGCTCCTACAATGAGCAGTTCTTC. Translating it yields CASSYRGTSGGSSYNEQFF.

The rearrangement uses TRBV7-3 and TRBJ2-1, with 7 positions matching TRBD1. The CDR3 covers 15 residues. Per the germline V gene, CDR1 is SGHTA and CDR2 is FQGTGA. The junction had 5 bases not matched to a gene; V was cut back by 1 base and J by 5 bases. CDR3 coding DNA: TGTGCCAGCAGCTTAATTGGGACAGCCCACAATGAGCAGTTCTTC. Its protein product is CASSLIGTAHNEQFF. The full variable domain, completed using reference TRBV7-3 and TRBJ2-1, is GAGVSQTPSNKVTEKGKYVELRCDPISGHTALYWYRQSLGQGPEFLIYFQGTGAADDSGLPNDRFFAVRPEGSVSTLKIQRTERGDSAVYLCASSLIGTAHNEQFFGPGTRLTVL.

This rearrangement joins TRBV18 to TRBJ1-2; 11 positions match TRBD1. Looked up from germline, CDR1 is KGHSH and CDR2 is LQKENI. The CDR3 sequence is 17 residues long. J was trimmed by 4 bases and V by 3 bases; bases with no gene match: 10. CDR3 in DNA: TGTGCCAGCTCACCCCGGACAGGGGGCGGCCCAATCTATGGCTACACCTTC. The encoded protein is CASSPRTGGGPIYGYTF.

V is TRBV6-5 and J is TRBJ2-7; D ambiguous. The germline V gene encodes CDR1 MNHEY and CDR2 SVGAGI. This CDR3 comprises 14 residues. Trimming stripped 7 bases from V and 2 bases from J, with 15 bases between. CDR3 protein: CASNTGGQPYEQYF. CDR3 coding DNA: TGTGCCAGCAATACCGGCGGTCAACCCTACGAGCAGTACTTC.

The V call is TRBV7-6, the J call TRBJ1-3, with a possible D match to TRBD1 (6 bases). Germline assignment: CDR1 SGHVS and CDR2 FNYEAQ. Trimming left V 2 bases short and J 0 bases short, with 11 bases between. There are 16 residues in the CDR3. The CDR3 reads CASSLTDSFSGNTIYF. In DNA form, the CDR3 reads TGTGCCAGCAGCTTAACGGACAGTTTCTCTGGAAACACCATATATTTT.

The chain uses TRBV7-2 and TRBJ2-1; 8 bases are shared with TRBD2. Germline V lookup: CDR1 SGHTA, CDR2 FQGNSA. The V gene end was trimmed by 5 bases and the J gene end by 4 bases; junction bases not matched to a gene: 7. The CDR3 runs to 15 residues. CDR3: CASSPLAGGYNEQFF. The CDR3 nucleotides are TGTGCCAGCAGCCCATTGGCGGGGGGTTACAATGAGCAGTTCTTC.

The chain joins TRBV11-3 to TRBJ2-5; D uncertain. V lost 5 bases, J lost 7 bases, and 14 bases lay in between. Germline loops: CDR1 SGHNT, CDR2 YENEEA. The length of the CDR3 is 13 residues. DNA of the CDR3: TGTGCCAGCAGCGCACGCCATCCGGGGACCCAGTACTTC. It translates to CASSARHPGTQYF. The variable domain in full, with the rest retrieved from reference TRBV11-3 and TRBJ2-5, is EAGVVQSPRYKIIEKKQPVAFWCNPISGHNTLYWYLQNLGQGPELLIRYENEEAVDDSQLPKDRFSAERLKGVDSTLKIQPAELGDSAVYLCASSARHPGTQYFGPGTRLLVL.

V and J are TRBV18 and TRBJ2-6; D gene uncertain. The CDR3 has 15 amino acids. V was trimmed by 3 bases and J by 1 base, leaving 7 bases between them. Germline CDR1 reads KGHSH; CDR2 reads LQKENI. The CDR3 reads CASSPDISGANVLTF. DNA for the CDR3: TGTGCCAGCTCACCTGACATTTCTGGGGCCAACGTCCTGACTTTC.

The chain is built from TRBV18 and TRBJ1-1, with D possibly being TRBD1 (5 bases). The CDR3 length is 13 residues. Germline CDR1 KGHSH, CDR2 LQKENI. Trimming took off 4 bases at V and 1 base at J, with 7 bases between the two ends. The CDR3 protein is CASSRDWNTEAFF. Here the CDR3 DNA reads TGTGCCAGCTCACGGGACTGGAACACTGAAGCTTTCTTT.

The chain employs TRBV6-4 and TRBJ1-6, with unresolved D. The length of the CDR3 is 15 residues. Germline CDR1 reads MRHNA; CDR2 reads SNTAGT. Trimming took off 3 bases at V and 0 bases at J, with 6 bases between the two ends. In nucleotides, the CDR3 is TGTGCCAGCAGTGAAGAGAGCTCCTATAATTCACCCCTCCACTTT. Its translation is CASSEESSYNSPLHF.

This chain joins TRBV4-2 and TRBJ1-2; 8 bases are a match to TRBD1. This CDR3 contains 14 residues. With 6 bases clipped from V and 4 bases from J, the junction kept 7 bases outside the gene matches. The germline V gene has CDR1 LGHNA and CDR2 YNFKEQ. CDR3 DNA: TGTGCCAGCAGTCCGCAGGGGGCAGGCTATGGCTACACCTTC. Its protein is CASSPQGAGYGYTF.

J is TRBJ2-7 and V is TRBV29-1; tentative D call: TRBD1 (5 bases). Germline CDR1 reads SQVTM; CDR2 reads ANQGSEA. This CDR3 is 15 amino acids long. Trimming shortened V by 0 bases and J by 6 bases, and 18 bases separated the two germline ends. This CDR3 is CSVEEPTARTGEQYF. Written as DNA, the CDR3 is TGCAGCGTTGAAGAGCCGACAGCGCGGACGGGCGAGCAGTACTTC.

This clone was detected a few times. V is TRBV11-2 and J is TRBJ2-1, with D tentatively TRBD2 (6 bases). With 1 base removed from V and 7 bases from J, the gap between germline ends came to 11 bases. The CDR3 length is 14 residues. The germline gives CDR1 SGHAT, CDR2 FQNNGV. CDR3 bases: TGTGCCAGCAGCTTAGGGGGGACTGTAAATGAGCAGTTCTTC. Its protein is CASSLGGTVNEQFF.

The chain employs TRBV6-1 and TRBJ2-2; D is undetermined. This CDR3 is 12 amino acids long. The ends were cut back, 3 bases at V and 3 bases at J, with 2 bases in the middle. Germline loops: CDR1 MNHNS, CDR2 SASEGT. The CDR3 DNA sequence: TGTGCCAGCAGTGACTACACCGGGGAGCTGTTTTTT. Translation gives CASSDYTGELFF.